Below are 30 T cell receptor beta chains sequenced from a single sample in a study of shared clonotypes between healthy human individuals. TCRdb keeps only in-frame clones here, not all; method: immunoSEQ multiplex PCR. The sample lists 1.5 million to 2.5 million clones; about 95% were seen once. Terminally differentiated effector memory CD45RA+ cells were excluded by CCR7 positive selection of CD45RO-negative cells. Specimen: naive CD8+ T cells sorted from blood. These receptors originate from a young man in good health.

V and J are TRBV27 and TRBJ2-6; perhaps TRBD2 as D (5 bases). V was cut by 0 bases and J by 15 bases, with 12 bases left in between. In germline, CDR1 is MNHEY, CDR2 SMNVEV (reference sequence). This CDR3 is 13 amino acids long. The CDR3 nucleotides read TGTGCCAGCAGTTTATCCAGCCCCGGGGACCTGACTTTC. It is translated as CASSLSSPGDLTF.

This chain links TRBV7-9 with TRBJ1-3, with D hard to call. This CDR3 has 17 residues. Germline V gene data show CDR1 as SEHNR and CDR2 as FQNEAQ (reference sequence). V lost 2 bases and J 4 bases, leaving 18 bases between the germline ends. The CDR3 is CASSLLPGVVPGNTIYF. The CDR3 nucleotides are TGTGCCAGCAGCTTACTTCCAGGTGTCGTCCCCGGAAACACCATATATTTT.

V usage is TRBV5-1 and J usage is TRBJ2-7; D possibly corresponds to TRBD1 (6 bases). There are 10 residues in the CDR3. The germline V and J ends were trimmed by 4 bases and 11 bases, with 10 bases remaining between them. Germline V lookup: CDR1 SGHRS, CDR2 YFSETQ. The CDR3 DNA is TGCGCCAGCAGCAGGGCAGGGGAGTACTTC. Its translation: CASSRAGEYF.

The chain joins TRBV6-1 to TRBJ2-7; 9 bases fit TRBD2. The CDR3 totals 17 residues. The V gene end was trimmed by 4 bases and the J gene end by 1 base; junction bases not matched to a gene: 11. Per germline, CDR1 MNHNS and CDR2 SASEGT. CDR3 loop: CASSGVIYSGGSYEQYF. The DNA of the CDR3 is TGTGCCAGCAGTGGCGTGATATATAGCGGGGGATCCTACGAGCAGTACTTC.

The chain couples TRBV5-5 to TRBJ2-7; tentatively, D is TRBD1 (6 bases). This CDR3 contains 14 residues. V dropped 1 base and J dropped 0 bases, with 8 bases sitting between them. Germline V CDR1 and CDR2: SGHKS, YYEKEE (reference sequence). The CDR3 protein is CASSLWDNSYEQYF. CDR3 coding DNA: TGTGCCAGCAGCTTGTGGGACAACTCCTACGAGCAGTACTTC.

This chain joins TRBV6-5 and TRBJ2-7; D is unresolved. V shed 2 bases and J shed 2 bases, with 10 bases lying between them. Germline CDR1 and CDR2: MNHEY and SVGAGI. The length of the CDR3 is 14 residues. As DNA, the CDR3 is TGTGCCAGCAGTTACGACCCAGTCGCCTACGAGCAGTACTTC. It codes for CASSYDPVAYEQYF.

The gene calls are TRBV9 and TRBJ1-2; D gene uncertain. The V and J ends lost 0 bases and 0 bases respectively, with 9 bases between them. The germline V gene encodes CDR1 SGDLS and CDR2 YYNGEE. The CDR3 runs 15 residues. CDR3 DNA sequence: TGTGCCAGCAGCGTAGAGGAGATAGCTAACTATGGCTACACCTTC. Protein sequence: CASSVEEIANYGYTF.

CDR3 coding DNA: TGTGCCTGTGACAGGGTCGATGGCACAGATACGCAGTATTTT. It specifies CACDRVDGTDTQYF. The J gene is TRBJ2-3, the V gene TRBV30, with TRBD1 matching 7 bases. CDR3 length: 14 residues. Losses at the gene ends were 6 bases for V and 1 base for J; bases not matched to a gene: 7. The V gene's germline CDR1 is GTSNPN and CDR2 SVGIG (reference sequence).

The chain joins TRBV7-6 to TRBJ1-2, with 7 bases that match TRBD1. The CDR3 covers 15 residues. Germline CDR1 is SGHVS and CDR2 is FNYEAQ. V shed 1 base and J 3 bases; nucleotides not matched to a gene: 5. CDR3 DNA sequence: TGTGCCAGCAGCTTAGAACAGGGGATTGACTATGGCTACACCTTC. It encodes CASSLEQGIDYGYTF.

V is TRBV7-9 and J is TRBJ2-7; the D gene is possibly TRBD2 (5 bases). V lost 5 bases and J 4 bases, leaving 18 bases between the germline ends. Germline V gene lookup returns CDR1 SEHNR and CDR2 FQNEAQ (reference sequence). This CDR3 is 15 amino acids long. DNA for the CDR3: TGTGCCAGCAGCGGTCCACTAGGGCGGGTATACGAGCAGTACTTC. Its protein product is CASSGPLGRVYEQYF.

The CDR3 DNA reads TGTGCCAGCAGCTCCCCCCGGACTAGCGGGATCAATGAGCAGTTCTTC. Its protein is CASSSPRTSGINEQFF. The chain carries TRBV7-2 and TRBJ2-1; the match to TRBD2 covers 12 bases. CDR1 is SGHTA and CDR2 is FQGNSA in the germline V gene. Trimming at V came to 4 bases and at J to 6 bases, leaving 7 bases not matched to a gene. This CDR3 has 16 residues.

As to this clone: Other DNA sequences in the same sample also yield this CDR3. The V call is TRBV19, the J call TRBJ2-7; D is ambiguous. Between the trimmed V and J ends, which lost 3 bases and 0 bases, there was a span of 9 bases. This CDR3 region has 14 residues. Germline lookup yields CDR1 LNHDA and CDR2 SQIVND (reference sequence). The chain's CDR3 is CASSIVVSSYEQYF. The CDR3 nucleotides are TGTGCCAGTAGTATTGTCGTAAGCTCCTACGAGCAGTACTTC.

This clone came up once. The chain carries TRBV7-8 and TRBJ2-1, with D tentatively TRBD2 (6 bases). CDR3 size: 15 residues. Trimming removed 6 bases at V and 7 bases at J, with 19 bases between. Germline assignment: CDR1 SGHVS and CDR2 FQNEAQ. The CDR3 DNA sequence: TGTGCCAGCAGGCCGTTCGGGGGAGAGGGAAATGAGCAGTTCTTC. It yields the protein CASRPFGGEGNEQFF.

The chain joins TRBV10-1 to TRBJ2-3; 8 bases map to TRBD2. The CDR3 is made up of 15 amino acids. The J segment lost 1 base and the V segment lost 6 bases, leaving 6 bases of the junction unmatched. CDR1 and CDR2 (germline): WNHNN, SYGVQD (reference sequence). CDR3 amino acids: CASRVLSGGTDTQYF. The CDR3 nucleotides are TGCGCCAGCAGGGTACTTAGCGGGGGCACAGATACGCAGTATTTT.

The chain couples TRBV7-9 to TRBJ2-1; perhaps TRBD1 as D (6 bases). This CDR3 has 14 amino acids. Per the germline V gene, CDR1 is SEHNR and CDR2 is FQNEAQ (reference sequence). Trimming cost V 1 base and J 9 bases, with 13 bases left between them. The CDR3 is CASSLESGDGEQFF. The CDR3 DNA sequence: TGTGCCAGCAGCTTAGAATCAGGGGACGGTGAGCAGTTCTTC.

The chain employs TRBV27 and TRBJ2-3; 7 bases align to TRBD1. With 0 bases clipped from V and 1 base from J, the junction kept 1 base outside the gene matches. The CDR3 has 15 residues. Germline V gene sequence: CDR1 MNHEY, CDR2 SMNVEV (reference sequence). DNA of the CDR3: TGTGCCAGCAGTTTATCAGGACAGGGCACAGATACGCAGTATTTT. This translates into CASSLSGQGTDTQYF.

The chain carries TRBV6-1 and TRBJ2-1; 8 bases align to TRBD1. The V and J ends lost 6 bases and 8 bases, in that order; junction bases with no gene match: 6. The CDR3 sequence is 13 residues long. Germline V gene lookup returns CDR1 MNHNS and CDR2 SASEGT. CDR3 protein: CASRQGVVYEQFF. Here the CDR3 DNA reads TGTGCCAGCAGACAGGGGGTAGTATATGAGCAGTTCTTC.

Comments on this clone: The sample has other DNA sequences that encode this CDR3 too. CDR3 protein: CASSHLAGGYNEQFF. In nucleotides, the CDR3 is TGTGCCAGCAGCCATCTAGCGGGGGGCTACAATGAGCAGTTCTTC. The chain links TRBV14 to TRBJ2-1; 11 bases fit TRBD2. The trim removed 3 bases at V and 3 bases at J, leaving 1 base unmatched. This CDR3 region has 15 residues. The germline CDR1 and CDR2 sequences are SGHDN and FVKESK.

The chain has TRBV6-6 and TRBJ2-7; D gene unclear. Germline V CDR1 and CDR2: MNHNY, SVGAGI (reference sequence). V was clipped by 3 bases and J by 3 bases, with 12 bases between them. The CDR3 covers 14 residues. This CDR3 is CASSYGGSLYEQYF. Written as DNA, the CDR3 is TGTGCCAGCAGTTATGGCGGATCCCTCTACGAGCAGTACTTC.

Here the CDR3 reads CASSYPSGNTEAFF. The CDR3 DNA reads TGTGCCAGCAGCTACCCCTCAGGGAACACTGAAGCTTTCTTT. The J gene is TRBJ1-1, the V gene TRBV5-6; D unresolved. V lost 3 bases and J lost 1, with 10 bases in between. The V gene's germline CDR1 is SGHDT and CDR2 YYEEEE. The CDR3 extends over 14 amino acids. The whole variable domain, remainder taken from reference TRBV5-6 and TRBJ1-1, is DAGVTQSPTHLIKTRGQQVTLRCSPKSGHDTVSWYQQALGQGPQFIFQYYEEEERQRGNFPDRFSGHQFPNYSSELNVNALLLGDSALYLCASSYPSGNTEAFFGQGTRLTVV.

J is TRBJ1-5 and V is TRBV28, with 10 bases identical to TRBD1. There are 14 residues in the CDR3. Germline-derived CDR1 and CDR2 are MDHEN and SYDVKM. With 6 bases clipped from V and 4 bases from J, the junction kept 3 bases outside the gene matches. CDR3 protein: CASRPGQGNQPQHF. In DNA, the CDR3 is TGTGCCAGCAGGCCGGGACAGGGGAATCAGCCCCAGCATTTT.

The chain links TRBV25-1 to TRBJ2-5; the D gene is possibly TRBD1 (5 bases). The CDR3 covers 15 residues. Trimming shortened V by 1 base and J by 0 bases, and 9 bases separated the two germline ends. Germline assignment: CDR1 MGHDK and CDR2 SYGVNS. CDR3 DNA sequence: TGTGCCAGCAGTGAATGGGGCAGTTACCAAGAGACCCAGTACTTC. Translating gives CASSEWGSYQETQYF.

This sequence joins TRBV6-1 and TRBJ1-5; 10 nucleotides line up with TRBD1. Trimming took 2 bases from V and 6 from J; bases not matched to a gene: 4. This CDR3 is built from 15 residues. Germline CDR1 reads MNHNS; CDR2 reads SASEGT. The DNA for the CDR3 is TGTGCCAGCAGTGAAATCGGGACAGGGGTTCAGCCCCAGCATTTT. This sequence encodes CASSEIGTGVQPQHF.

The V and J genes are TRBV30 and TRBJ2-6; D is undetermined. Germline loops: CDR1 GTSNPN, CDR2 SVGIG (reference sequence). CDR3 length: 14 amino acids. Trimming pared 2 bases from V and 3 bases from J, leaving 8 bases between. The CDR3 is CAWSSLFGANVLTF. The CDR3 nucleotides read TGTGCCTGGAGTTCATTGTTTGGGGCCAACGTCCTGACTTTC.

The chain combines TRBV10-1 with TRBJ2-1; 15 nucleotides match TRBD2. This CDR3 has 17 amino acids. In germline, CDR1 is WNHNN, CDR2 SYGVQD (reference sequence). Unmatched junction bases numbered 12, after V lost 6 bases and J lost 9 bases. The DNA for the CDR3 is TGCGCCAGCAGCGCCGGGACTAGCGGGAGGCCCTTCATTGAGCAGTTCTTC. Translated, it gives CASSAGTSGRPFIEQFF.

The J gene is TRBJ1-1, the V gene TRBV19; perhaps TRBD1 as D (5 bases). CDR1 is LNHDA, CDR2 SQIVND, per germline (reference sequence). This CDR3 region has 15 residues. Trimming cost V 3 bases and J 1 base, with 12 bases left between them. CDR3 in amino acids: CASSIYGQGNTEAFF. The DNA for the CDR3 is TGTGCCAGTAGTATTTATGGGCAGGGGAACACTGAAGCTTTCTTT.

The chain joins TRBV28 to TRBJ1-5; possibly TRBD1 for D (5 bases). The germline CDR1 and CDR2 sequences are MDHEN and SYDVKM. The CDR3 loop spans 15 amino acids. V was shortened by 0 bases and J by 9 bases, with 15 bases between the two germline ends. CDR3 coding DNA: TGTGCCAGCAGTTTATGGGGTCAGGGTGGAATGCCCCAGCATTTT. Translating gives CASSLWGQGGMPQHF.

The chain joins TRBV5-4 to TRBJ2-7; 8 bases fit TRBD1. The ends lost 4 bases at V and 2 bases at J; junction bases unmatched: 8. Looked up from germline, CDR1 is SGHNT and CDR2 is YYREEE (reference sequence). The CDR3 sequence is 15 residues long. The CDR3 here is CASSPQDRATYEQYF. CDR3 coding DNA: TGTGCCAGCAGCCCGCAGGACAGGGCCACCTACGAGCAGTACTTC.

This sequence joins TRBV13 and TRBJ2-1; TRBD1 agrees at 9 bases. CDR1 PRHDT and CDR2 FYEKMQ come from the germline V gene (reference sequence). This CDR3 has 13 amino acids. V shed 1 base, J shed 14 bases, and the junction held 6 bases outside the gene matches. The CDR3 reads CASSLEGQGVEFF. Written as DNA, the CDR3 is TGTGCCAGCAGCTTAGAGGGACAGGGAGTGGAGTTCTTC.

The rearrangement links TRBV5-6 to TRBJ2-3; D possibly corresponds to TRBD1 (6 bases). V lost 5 bases and J 6 bases, leaving 10 bases between the germline ends. The CDR3 totals 12 residues. Germline CDR1 and CDR2: SGHDT and YYEEEE. The DNA for the CDR3 is TGTGCCAGCAGTTATGGGGGCGATACGCAGTATTTT. Translated: CASSYGGDTQYF. Complete variable domain (other parts from reference TRBV5-6 and TRBJ2-3): DAGVTQSPTHLIKTRGQQVTLRCSPKSGHDTVSWYQQALGQGPQFIFQYYEEEERQRGNFPDRFSGHQFPNYSSELNVNALLLGDSALYLCASSYGGDTQYFGPGTRLTVL.